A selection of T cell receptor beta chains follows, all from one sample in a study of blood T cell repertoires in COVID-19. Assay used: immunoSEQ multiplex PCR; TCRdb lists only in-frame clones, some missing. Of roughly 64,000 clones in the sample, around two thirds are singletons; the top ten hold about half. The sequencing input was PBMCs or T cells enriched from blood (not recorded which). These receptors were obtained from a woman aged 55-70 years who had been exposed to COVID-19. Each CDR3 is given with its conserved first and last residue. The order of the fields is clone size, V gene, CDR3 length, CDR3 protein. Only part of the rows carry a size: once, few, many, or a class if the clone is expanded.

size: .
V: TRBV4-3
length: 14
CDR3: CASSQDTGGYEQYF

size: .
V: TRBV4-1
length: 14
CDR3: CASSQVDRDEKLFF

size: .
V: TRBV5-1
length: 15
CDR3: CASSLGTGMYNEQFF

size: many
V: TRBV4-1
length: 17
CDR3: CASSRAWAGANTGELFF

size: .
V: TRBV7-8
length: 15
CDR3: CASSLSQGSNYGYTF

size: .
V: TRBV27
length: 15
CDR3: CASSLSWTSIETQYF

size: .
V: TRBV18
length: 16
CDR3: CASSPRDTISTDTQYF

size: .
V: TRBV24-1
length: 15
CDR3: CATSDKQGRNQPQHF

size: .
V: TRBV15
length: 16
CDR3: CATSRDLGATNEKLFF

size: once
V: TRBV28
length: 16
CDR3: CASSGPGQGRDTEAFF

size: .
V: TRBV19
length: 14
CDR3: CASSALAGQETQYF

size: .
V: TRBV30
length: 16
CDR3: CAWSVFPGQGGEKLFF

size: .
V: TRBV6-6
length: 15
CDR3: CASSSGNTGTYEQYF

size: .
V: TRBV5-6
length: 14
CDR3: CASSPGLTTWELFF

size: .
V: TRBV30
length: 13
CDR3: CAWSSFSGNTIYF

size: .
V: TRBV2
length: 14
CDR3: CASRGQGNTGELFF

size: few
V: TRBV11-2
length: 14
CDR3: CASSVEGAGQPQHF

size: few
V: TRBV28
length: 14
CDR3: CASTVAGEWEEQYF

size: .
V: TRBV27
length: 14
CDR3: CASSLQGEGTEAFF

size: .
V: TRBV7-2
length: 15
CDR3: CASSSLREAKNIQYF

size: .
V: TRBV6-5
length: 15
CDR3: CASTRETGPNYGYTF

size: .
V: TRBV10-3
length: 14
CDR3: CAIRDSANNSPLHF

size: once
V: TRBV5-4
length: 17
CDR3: CASSSGQFSSGANVLTF

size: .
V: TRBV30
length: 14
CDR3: CAWSETRGSSPLHF

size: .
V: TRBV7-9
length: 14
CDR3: CASSGDSSNQPQHF

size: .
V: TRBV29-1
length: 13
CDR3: CSVEKDRGYGYTF

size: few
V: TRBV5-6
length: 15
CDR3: CASSVPGQGNSPLHF

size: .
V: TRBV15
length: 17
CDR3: CATSRGGTGRKNEKLFF

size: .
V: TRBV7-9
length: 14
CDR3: CASSPTDPNSPLHF

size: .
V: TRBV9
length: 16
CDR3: CASSVAPSGGRETQYF

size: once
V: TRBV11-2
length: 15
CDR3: CASSPTGGLGTEAFF

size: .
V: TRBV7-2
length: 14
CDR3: CASSPYQSTDGYTF

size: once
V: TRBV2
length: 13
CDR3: CASATVEDQPQHF

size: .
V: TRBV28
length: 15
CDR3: CASSLAGHDTDTQYF

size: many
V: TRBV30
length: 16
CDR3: CAWSGIRRTGSYEQYF

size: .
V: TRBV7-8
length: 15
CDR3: CASSPGDRGIYEQYF

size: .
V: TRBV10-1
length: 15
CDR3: CASSEGLAGDNEQFF

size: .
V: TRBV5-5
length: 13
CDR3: CASSLGGSHEQFF

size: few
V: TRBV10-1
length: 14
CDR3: CATSRGPSGNTIYF

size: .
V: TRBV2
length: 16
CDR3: CASSSSGWDRSYEQYF

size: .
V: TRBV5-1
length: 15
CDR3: CASSLQLGRSYEQYF

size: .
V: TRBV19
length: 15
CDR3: CASSIVRTDNQPQHF

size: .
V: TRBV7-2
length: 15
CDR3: CASSLTPPRSYEQYF

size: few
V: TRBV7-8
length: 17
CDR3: CASSLASFVVLNQPQHF

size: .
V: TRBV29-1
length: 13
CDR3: CSGRGAVNTEAFF

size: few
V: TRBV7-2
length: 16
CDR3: CASSLETGQGTHGYTF

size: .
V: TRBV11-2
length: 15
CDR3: CASTSPNLGVYGYTF

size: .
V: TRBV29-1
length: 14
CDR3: CSVGIAGRYNEQFF

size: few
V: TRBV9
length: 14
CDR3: CASSVHPSQGSYTF

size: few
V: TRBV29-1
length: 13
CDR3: CSVSDNSGYEQYF

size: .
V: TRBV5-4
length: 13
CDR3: CASSPQGQETQYF

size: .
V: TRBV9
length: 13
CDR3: CASSVDSLRGYTF

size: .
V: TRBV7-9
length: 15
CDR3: CASSAYAHLNTEAFF

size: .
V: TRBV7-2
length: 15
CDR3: CASSLSGVTNEKLFF